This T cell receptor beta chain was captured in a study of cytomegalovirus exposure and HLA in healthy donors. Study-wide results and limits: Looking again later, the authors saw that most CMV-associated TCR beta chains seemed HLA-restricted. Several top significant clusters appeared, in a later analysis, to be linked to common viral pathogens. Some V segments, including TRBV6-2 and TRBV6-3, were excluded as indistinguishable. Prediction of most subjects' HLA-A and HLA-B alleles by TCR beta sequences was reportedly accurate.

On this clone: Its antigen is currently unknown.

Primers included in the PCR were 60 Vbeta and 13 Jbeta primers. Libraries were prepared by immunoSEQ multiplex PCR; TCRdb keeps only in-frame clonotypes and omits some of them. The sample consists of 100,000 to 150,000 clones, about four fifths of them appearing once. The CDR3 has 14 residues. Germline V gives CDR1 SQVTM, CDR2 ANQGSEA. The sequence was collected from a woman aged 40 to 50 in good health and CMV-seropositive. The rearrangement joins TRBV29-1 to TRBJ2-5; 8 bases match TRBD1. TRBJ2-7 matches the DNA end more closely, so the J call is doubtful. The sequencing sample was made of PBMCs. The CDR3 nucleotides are TGCAGCGTTCTCCTCGGGACAGGAGCCTACGAGCAGTACTTC. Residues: CSVLLGTGAYEQYF.